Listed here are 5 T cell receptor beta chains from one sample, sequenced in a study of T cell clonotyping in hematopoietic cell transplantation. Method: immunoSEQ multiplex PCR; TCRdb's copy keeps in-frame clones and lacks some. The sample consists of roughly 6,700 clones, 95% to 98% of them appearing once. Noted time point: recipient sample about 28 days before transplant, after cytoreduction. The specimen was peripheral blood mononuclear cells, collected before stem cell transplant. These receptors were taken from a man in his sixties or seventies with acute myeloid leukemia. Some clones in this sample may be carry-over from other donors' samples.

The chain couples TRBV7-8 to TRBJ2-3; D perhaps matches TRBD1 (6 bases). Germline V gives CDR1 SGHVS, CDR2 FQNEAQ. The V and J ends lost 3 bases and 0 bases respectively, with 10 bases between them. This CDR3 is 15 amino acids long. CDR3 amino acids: CASSFQGPSTDTQYF. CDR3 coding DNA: TGTGCCAGCAGCTTTCAGGGGCCGAGCACAGATACGCAGTATTTT.

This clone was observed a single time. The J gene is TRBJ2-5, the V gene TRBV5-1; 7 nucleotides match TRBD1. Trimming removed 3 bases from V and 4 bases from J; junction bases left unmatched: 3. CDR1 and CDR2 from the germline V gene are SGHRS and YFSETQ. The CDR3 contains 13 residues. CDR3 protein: CASSSGTVETQYF. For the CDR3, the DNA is TGCGCCAGCAGCTCGGGGACAGTAGAGACCCAGTACTTC. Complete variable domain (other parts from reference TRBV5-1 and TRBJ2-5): KAGVTQTPRYLIKTRGQQVTLSCSPISGHRSVSWYQQTPGQGLQFLFEYFSETQRNKGNFPGRFSGRQFSNSRSEMNVSTLELGDSALYLCASSSGTVETQYFGPGTRLLVL.

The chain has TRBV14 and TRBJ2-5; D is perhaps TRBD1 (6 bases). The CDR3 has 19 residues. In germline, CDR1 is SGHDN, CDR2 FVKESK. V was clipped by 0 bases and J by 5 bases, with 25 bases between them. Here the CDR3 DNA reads TGTGCCAGCAGCCAAGATTACGGGAAGACAGGTAGTCTGTTGGAGACCCAGTACTTC. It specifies CASSQDYGKTGSLLETQYF.

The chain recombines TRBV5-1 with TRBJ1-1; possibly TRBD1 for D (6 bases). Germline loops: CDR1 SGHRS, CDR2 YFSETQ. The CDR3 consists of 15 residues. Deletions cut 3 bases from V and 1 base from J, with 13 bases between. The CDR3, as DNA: TGCGCCAGCAGCTCAACACAGGGAGGGAACACTGAAGCTTTCTTT. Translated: CASSSTQGGNTEAFF.

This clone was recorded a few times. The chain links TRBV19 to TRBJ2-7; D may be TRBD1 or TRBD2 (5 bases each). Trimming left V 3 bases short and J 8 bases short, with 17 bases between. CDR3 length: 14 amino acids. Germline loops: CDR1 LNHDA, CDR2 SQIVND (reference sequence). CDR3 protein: CASSIGTLPYQQYF. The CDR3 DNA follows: TGTGCCAGTAGTATCGGGACCCTCCCATACCAGCAGTACTTC.